These 31 T cell receptor beta chains were sequenced from one sample in a study of T cells after somatic rescue of genetic block. Produced via immunoSEQ multiplex PCR; TCRdb's table is partial and in-frame only. The table shows about 72,000 clones, with approximately 91% occurring only once. The specimen sequenced was peripheral blood mononuclear cells (PBMCs). These receptors were obtained from a man aged 25 to 40.

Concerning this clone itself: Other DNA sequences in this sample translate to the same CDR3. The chain carries TRBV27 and TRBJ2-7; 10 nucleotides match TRBD2. The germline V gene has CDR1 MNHEY and CDR2 SMNVEV (reference sequence). The CDR3 contains 13 residues. The V gene end was trimmed by 8 bases and the J gene end by 2 bases; junction bases not matched to a gene: 3. The DNA of the CDR3 is TGTGCCAGCTCTAGCGGGGGACCCTACGAGCAGTACTTC. Translated: CASSSGGPYEQYF.

This clone was seen only once. V is TRBV4-1 and J is TRBJ2-7; TRBD2 might be the D (6 bases). The CDR3 spans 15 residues. Trimming took off 3 bases at V and 3 bases at J, with 15 bases between the two ends. Germline loops: CDR1 MGHRA, CDR2 YSYEKL. DNA for the CDR3: TGCGCCAGCAGCCAGCAGGACTACCCAAACTACGAGCAGTACTTC. This sequence encodes CASSQQDYPNYEQYF.

This chain uses TRBV28 with TRBJ1-1, with 9 bases identical to TRBD1. Per germline, CDR1 MDHEN and CDR2 SYDVKM. The CDR3 runs 13 residues. Trimming at V came to 7 bases and at J to 5 bases, leaving 5 bases not matched to a gene. For the CDR3, the DNA is TGTGCCAGCAACACCGGGACAGGGACTGAAGCTTTCTTT. Its protein is CASNTGTGTEAFF.

This chain connects TRBV15 to TRBJ1-5; no reliable D call. This CDR3 has 14 amino acids. Per the germline V gene, CDR1 is LNHNV and CDR2 is YYDKDF (reference sequence). V was clipped by 0 bases and J by 0 bases, with 3 bases between them. The CDR3 nucleotides are TGTGCCACCAGCAGAGACACTAGCAATCAGCCCCAGCATTTT. Its protein product is CATSRDTSNQPQHF.

The genes are TRBV7-9 and TRBJ2-7; 8 bases match TRBD2. The ends lost 3 bases at V and 5 bases at J; junction bases unmatched: 9. Germline loops: CDR1 SEHNR, CDR2 FQNEAQ (reference sequence). The CDR3 is 15 amino acids. The CDR3 protein is CASSFVSGGNDEQYF. The CDR3 DNA follows: TGTGCCAGCAGCTTTGTGTCGGGAGGGAACGACGAGCAGTACTTC.

CDR3 in DNA: TGTGCCTGGAGTTTACAGGCTTACACCGGGGAGCTGTTTTTT. Translating gives CAWSLQAYTGELFF. This sequence joins TRBV30 and TRBJ2-2; weak D call: TRBD1 (5 bases). The germline V and J ends were trimmed by 2 bases and 3 bases, with 10 bases remaining between them. Germline loops: CDR1 GTSNPN, CDR2 SVGIG (reference sequence). The CDR3 covers 14 residues. The full variable domain, completed using reference TRBV30 and TRBJ2-2, is SQTIHQWPATLVQPVGSPLSLECTVEGTSNPNLYWYRQAAGRGLQLLFYSVGIGQISSEVPQNLSASRPQDRQFILSSKKLLLSDSGFYLCAWSLQAYTGELFFGEGSRLTVL.

This chain links TRBV29-1 with TRBJ2-1; TRBD1 aligns across 9 bases. This CDR3 is built from 13 residues. Losses at the gene ends were 7 bases for V and 6 bases for J; bases not matched to a gene: 7. Germline V gene lookup returns CDR1 SQVTM and CDR2 ANQGSEA. The CDR3 reads CSARTGAPNEQFF. For the CDR3, the DNA is TGCAGCGCCAGGACAGGGGCCCCCAATGAGCAGTTCTTC.

The CDR3 here is CATSRDRASAPPGEYF. DNA for the CDR3: TGTGCCACCAGCAGAGATCGTGCTAGCGCCCCGCCTGGGGAGTACTTC. The chain links TRBV15 to TRBJ2-7, with D possibly being TRBD2 (6 bases). The V end was cut by 0 bases, the J end by 11 bases, with 23 bases between. The germline V gene encodes CDR1 LNHNV and CDR2 YYDKDF (reference sequence). CDR3 length equals 16 residues.

The rearrangement uses TRBV2 and TRBJ2-7; D gene uncertain. The CDR3 spans 11 residues. V lost 2 bases to trimming and J lost 12 bases, with 11 bases between them. Germline CDR1 and CDR2: SNHLY and FYNNEI. The CDR3 spells CASSETTRRYF. CDR3 nucleotide sequence: TGTGCCAGCAGTGAAACGACAAGGCGGTACTTC.

The chain employs TRBV11-1 and TRBJ2-5, with D perhaps matching TRBD1 or TRBD2 (5 bases each). The CDR3 runs to 13 residues. The germline V gene has CDR1 SGHAT and CDR2 FQDESV (reference sequence). Trimming removed 3 bases from V and 4 bases from J, with 9 bases in between. In DNA, the CDR3 is TGTGCCAGCAGCTTGGGGACGCTAGAGACCCAGTACTTC. Translated, it gives CASSLGTLETQYF.

V is TRBV7-9 and J is TRBJ1-1; no clear D gene. The germline V gene encodes CDR1 SEHNR and CDR2 FQNEAQ (reference sequence). The CDR3 loop spans 12 amino acids. V lost 5 bases, J lost 0 bases, and 4 bases lay in between. Here the CDR3 DNA reads TGTGCCAGCAGCCGGATGAACACTGAAGCTTTCTTT. Translation gives CASSRMNTEAFF.

The chain has TRBV7-2 and TRBJ2-5; 8 bases line up with TRBD2. Trimming removed 5 bases from V and 4 bases from J; junction bases left unmatched: 9. The CDR3 spans 15 residues. The germline CDR1 and CDR2 sequences are SGHTA and FQGNSA. The CDR3 sequence is CASSPLRGARETQYF. The CDR3 DNA sequence: TGTGCCAGCAGCCCACTGCGGGGGGCTAGAGAGACCCAGTACTTC.

V usage is TRBV19 and J usage is TRBJ2-1; 9 nucleotides agree with TRBD1. The germline CDR1 and CDR2 sequences are LNHDA and SQIVND (reference sequence). V lost 3 bases and J lost 6; bases outside the gene matches: 6. CDR3 length equals 15 residues. As DNA, the CDR3 is TGTGCCAGTAGTATTACAGGGGGCGCCTCCAATGAGCAGTTCTTC. It is translated as CASSITGGASNEQFF. The full variable domain, its missing parts supplied by reference TRBV19 and TRBJ2-1, is DGGITQSPKYLFRKEGQNVTLSCEQNLNHDAMYWYRQDPGQGLRLIYYSQIVNDFQKGDIAEGYSVSREKKESFPLTVTSAQKNPTAFYLCASSITGGASNEQFFGPGTRLTVL.

This rearrangement joins TRBV7-9 to TRBJ2-3; 7 nucleotides agree with TRBD2. V trimming: 7 bases; J trimming: 2 bases; junction bases outside the gene matches: 12. This CDR3 comprises 16 residues. Germline CDR1 and CDR2: SEHNR and FQNEAQ (reference sequence). The CDR3 sequence is CASTNLGTITTDTQYF. CDR3 nucleotides: TGTGCCAGCACCAACTTGGGGACTATAACCACAGATACGCAGTATTTT.

In regard to this clone: Additional DNA sequences in this sample encode the identical CDR3. The V and J genes are TRBV18 and TRBJ2-5, with D hard to call. This CDR3 contains 12 residues. The V gene's germline CDR1 is KGHSH and CDR2 LQKENI. Trimming took off 3 bases at V and 2 bases at J, with 4 bases between the two ends. The CDR3 bases are TGTGCCAGCTCACCGATTCAAGAGACCCAGTACTTC. Its protein product is CASSPIQETQYF.

The V and J genes are TRBV27 and TRBJ2-1; 7 bases map to TRBD1. CDR3 length: 14 residues. The germline CDR1 and CDR2 sequences are MNHEY and SMNVEV (reference sequence). J gave up 5 bases and V 2 bases, and 3 bases lay outside the gene matches. The CDR3 DNA reads as TGTGCCAGCAGTTTACTGACAGGGAACAATGAGCAGTTCTTC. This gives the protein CASSLLTGNNEQFF.

V gene TRBV6-5 combines with J gene TRBJ2-5; either TRBD1 or TRBD2 may supply D (6 bases each). The better agreement between TRBJ2-7 and the DNA end casts doubt on the J call. CDR1 is MNHEY and CDR2 is SVGAGI in the germline V gene. CDR3 length: 16 amino acids. The CDR3 DNA reads as TGTGCCAGCAGTTACGCCTTAACGGGGGCGACCTACGAGCAGTACTTC. This translates into CASSYALTGATYEQYF.

V and J are TRBV7-9 and TRBJ2-4; TRBD1 might be the D (6 bases). CDR3 length: 18 residues. Germline CDR1 SEHNR, CDR2 FQNEAQ (reference sequence). V lost 4 bases and J 0 bases, leaving 19 bases between the germline ends. CDR3 region: CASSSADSSRLAKNIQYF. The CDR3, as DNA: TGTGCCAGCAGCTCAGCGGACAGCAGCCGATTAGCCAAAAACATTCAGTACTTC.

The chain is built from TRBV19 and TRBJ2-7, with D possibly matching TRBD1 (5 bases). The CDR3 loop spans 15 amino acids. V was cut by 3 bases and J by 4 bases, with 16 bases left in between. Germline assignment: CDR1 LNHDA and CDR2 SQIVND (reference sequence). CDR3 DNA sequence: TGTGCCAGTAGTATCGATTCTCGGCAGGGATACGAGCAGTACTTC. This sequence encodes CASSIDSRQGYEQYF.

V usage is TRBV5-8 and J usage is TRBJ2-3; 7 nucleotides align to TRBD2. From germline, CDR1 is SGHTS and CDR2 YDEGEE. J was trimmed by 6 bases and V by 4 bases; bases with no gene match: 8. This CDR3 comprises 14 residues. The CDR3: CASSPWTGGDTQYF. The CDR3 DNA follows: TGTGCCAGCAGCCCCTGGACGGGAGGCGATACGCAGTATTTT.

This clone showed up just once. Here the CDR3 reads CASTLNGQGWSGELFF. The CDR3 bases are TGTGCCAGTACCCTCAATGGACAGGGTTGGTCCGGGGAGCTGTTTTTT. This chain uses TRBV19 with TRBJ2-2; the match to TRBD1 covers 8 bases. CDR3 length equals 16 residues. Trimming removed 7 bases from V and 6 bases from J; junction bases left unmatched: 13. The germline V gene encodes CDR1 LNHDA and CDR2 SQIVND (reference sequence).

This chain uses TRBV19 with TRBJ2-3; D ambiguous. Per germline, CDR1 LNHDA and CDR2 SQIVND (reference sequence). The CDR3 is 13 amino acids. The V end was cut by 1 base, the J end by 2 bases, with 4 bases between. CDR3 nucleotide sequence: TGTGCCAGTAGTATAGCCTACACAGATACGCAGTATTTT. Protein sequence: CASSIAYTDTQYF.

The CDR3 DNA reads TGTGCCAGCAGCTCCGACAGGGCCCACTACAATGAGCAGTTCTTC. Its protein product is CASSSDRAHYNEQFF. The rearrangement links TRBV7-3 to TRBJ2-1; 7 bases line up with TRBD1. The CDR3 has 15 amino acids. J was trimmed by 3 bases and V by 4 bases; bases with no gene match: 6. Germline V lookup: CDR1 SGHTA, CDR2 FQGTGA.

This CDR3 is CASSSGPYEQYF. Written as DNA, the CDR3 is TGTGCCAGTAGTAGCGGGCCCTACGAGCAGTACTTC. The V and J genes are TRBV19 and TRBJ2-7; possibly TRBD2 for D (5 bases). V gave up 4 bases and J gave up 2 bases, with 6 bases separating them. Looked up from germline, CDR1 is LNHDA and CDR2 is SQIVND (reference sequence). The CDR3 sequence is 12 residues long.

The chain carries TRBV2 and TRBJ1-1; D perhaps matches TRBD1 (6 bases). Between the trimmed V and J ends, which lost 7 bases and 7 bases, there was a span of 16 bases. The CDR3 extends over 13 amino acids. The germline gives CDR1 SNHLY, CDR2 FYNNEI. CDR3 sequence (DNA): TGTGCCAGCAACCCGCCAGGGGAGGATGAAGCTTTCTTT. Its protein is CASNPPGEDEAFF.

This clone has only one observation. The V call is TRBV21-1, the J call TRBJ2-5. The DNA end is more similar to TRBJ2-7, so the J call may be wrong. TRBV21-1 is designated a pseudogene. The CDR3 is 16 residues long. The CDR3 DNA reads TGTGCCAGCAGCAAAGGTTGGGGACCTAGCTCCTACGAGCAGTACTTC. This translates into CASSKGWGPSSYEQYF.

V gene TRBV4-1 combines with J gene TRBJ1-4; 9 bases fit TRBD1. The V segment lost 8 bases and the J segment 4 bases; nucleotides outside the gene matches: 8. Germline loops: CDR1 MGHRA, CDR2 YSYEKL. This CDR3 is built from 15 residues. DNA for the CDR3: TGCGCCAGCCGATCGACAGGGGGGTTTAATGAAAAACTGTTTTTT. It codes for CASRSTGGFNEKLFF.

V gene TRBV5-1 combines with J gene TRBJ1-3; perhaps TRBD1 as D (6 bases). Germline assignment: CDR1 SGHRS and CDR2 YFSETQ. With 4 bases removed from V and 1 base from J, the gap between germline ends came to 9 bases. This CDR3 spans 14 amino acids. The DNA for the CDR3 is TGCGCCAGCAGCCTGGACAGTTCTGGAAACACCATATATTTT. Translation: CASSLDSSGNTIYF.

This clone has a single count. CDR3 region: CASSLARAGANTGELFF. The DNA of the CDR3 is TGTGCCAGCAGCTTAGCTCGGGCGGGCGCGAACACCGGGGAGCTGTTTTTT. The rearrangement links TRBV7-6 to TRBJ2-2; the D gene is possibly TRBD2 (5 bases). CDR1 and CDR2 (germline): SGHVS, FNYEAQ. Trimming left V 0 bases short and J 0 bases short, with 11 bases between. This CDR3 has 17 amino acids.

This chain uses TRBV2 with TRBJ1-1, with TRBD1 matching over 7 bases. The germline V gene encodes CDR1 SNHLY and CDR2 FYNNEI. With 6 bases clipped from V and 8 bases from J, the junction kept 12 bases outside the gene matches. The CDR3 totals 14 residues. The CDR3 loop is CASRPTPRGEEAFF. The CDR3 region has the DNA TGTGCCAGCAGGCCCACTCCCAGGGGGGAGGAAGCTTTCTTT.

The gene calls are TRBV7-9 and TRBJ2-5; 12 bases align to TRBD2. This CDR3 is built from 14 residues. CDR1 is SEHNR and CDR2 is FQNEAQ in the germline V gene (reference sequence). With V trimmed by 4 bases and J by 5 bases, 2 bases remained unmatched. In nucleotides, the CDR3 is TGTGCCAGCAGCTCGACTAGCGGGAGTGAGACCCAGTACTTC. Translated: CASSSTSGSETQYF.